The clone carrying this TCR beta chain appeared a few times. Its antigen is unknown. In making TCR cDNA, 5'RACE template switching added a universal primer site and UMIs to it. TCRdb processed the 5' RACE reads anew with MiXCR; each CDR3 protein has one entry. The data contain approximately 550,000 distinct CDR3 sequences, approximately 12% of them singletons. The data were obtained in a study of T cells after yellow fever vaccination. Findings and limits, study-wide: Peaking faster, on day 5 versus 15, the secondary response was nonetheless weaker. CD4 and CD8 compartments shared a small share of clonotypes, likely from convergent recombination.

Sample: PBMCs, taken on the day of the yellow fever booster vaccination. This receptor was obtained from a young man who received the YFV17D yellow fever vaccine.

The CDR3 is CASSPTPGSSNQPQHF. DNA for the CDR3: TGTGCCAGCAGCCCGACGCCGGGTTCGAGCAATCAGCCCCAGCATTTT. The V gene is TRBV7-8, the J gene TRBJ1-5; no clear D gene. Germline V gives CDR1 SGHVS, CDR2 FQNEAQ. Between the trimmed V and J ends, which lost 5 bases and 1 base, there was a span of 15 bases. This CDR3 has 16 residues.